Here is one TCR beta chain with its context. What it binds is not known. The data originate from a study of cytomegalovirus exposure and HLA in healthy donors. General study points: Later on, a genetic analysis was performed. It linked a missense variant in DCLRE1C with V- and J-gene trimming of TCR beta.

It was with 60 Vbeta and 13 Jbeta primers that the PCR ran. Using immunoSEQ multiplex PCR, the repertoire was profiled, and TCRdb retains in-frame clones only, with some absent. The sample carries approximately 150,000 clones, roughly 80% recorded once. Per germline, CDR1 GTSNPN and CDR2 SVGIG (reference sequence). The V gene lost 0 bases and the J gene lost 7 bases, with 10 bases spanning the gap. The CDR3 runs to 13 residues. The material sequenced was PBMCs. V and J are TRBV30 and TRBJ1-3; D is possibly TRBD1 (5 bases). The sequence was collected from a young woman in good health and CMV-seropositive. Here the CDR3 reads CAWSVAGRNTIYF. CDR3 bases: TGTGCCTGGAGTGTGGCAGGGCGGAACACCATATATTTT.